This entry describes one T cell receptor beta chain. As yet, its antigen is unknown. Vbeta (60) and Jbeta (13) primers were used in the PCR. In the original analysis: Approximately 10 million shared chains were among around 80 million unique TCR beta chains counted in a later analysis. Some clones are missing from TCRdb's copy, which holds only in-frame ones; the method was immunoSEQ multiplex PCR. V, J and clone size are taken as reported in that table, and D and trimming were inferred from the DNA itself. There are 200,000 to 250,000 clones in the sample; 75% occur only once, and 1.8% lies in the top ten. The entry originates in a study of cytomegalovirus exposure and HLA in healthy donors. Study-level information: Roughly four fifths of roughly 400 genotyped donors fell in the Caucasian-associated ancestry cluster. Whole-study findings and limits: Association of approximately 16,000 TCR beta sequences with HLA alleles was found at 0.05 false discovery rate in a later analysis.

Germline loops: CDR1 SGHTA, CDR2 FQGTGA. CDR3 size: 16 residues. V gave up 4 bases and J gave up 2 bases, with 18 bases separating them. Healthy bone marrow donors supplied every sample. This TCR was sampled from a woman aged 25 to 39 in good health and CMV-seronegative. V is TRBV7-3 and J is TRBJ2-7, with D maybe TRBD1 (6 bases). The sample comprised PBMCs. CDR3 coding DNA: TGTGCCAGCAGCTCCCACTCCGGGACAACTACCTACGAGCAGTACTTC. This sequence encodes CASSSHSGTTTYEQYF.